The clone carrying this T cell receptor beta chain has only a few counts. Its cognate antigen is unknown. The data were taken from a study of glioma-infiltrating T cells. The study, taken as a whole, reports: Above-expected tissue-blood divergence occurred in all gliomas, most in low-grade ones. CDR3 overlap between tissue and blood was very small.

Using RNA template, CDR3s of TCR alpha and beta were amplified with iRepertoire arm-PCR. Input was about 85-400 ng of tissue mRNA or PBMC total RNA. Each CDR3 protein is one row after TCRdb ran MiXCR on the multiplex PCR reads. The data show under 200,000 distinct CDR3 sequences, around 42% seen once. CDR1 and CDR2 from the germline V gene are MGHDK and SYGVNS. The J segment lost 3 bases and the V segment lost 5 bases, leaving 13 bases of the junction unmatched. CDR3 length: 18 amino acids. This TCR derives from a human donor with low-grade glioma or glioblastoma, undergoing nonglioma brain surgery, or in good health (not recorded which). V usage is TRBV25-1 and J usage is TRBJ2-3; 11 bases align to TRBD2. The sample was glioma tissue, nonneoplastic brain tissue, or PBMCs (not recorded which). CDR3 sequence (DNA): TGTGCCAGCAGTAAAACTAGCGGGAGTGTTCGCCAGACAGATACGCAGTATTTT. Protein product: CASSKTSGSVRQTDTQYF.